This passage covers 22 T cell receptor beta chains from one sample sequenced in a study of T cell responses to AZD1222 COVID-19 vaccine. TCRdb's copy holds only in-frame clones and misses some; the assay was immunoSEQ multiplex PCR. The sample lists 180,000 or so clones, 85% to 90% seen once, with 1.5% to 2% in the top ten. Material: peripheral blood, obtained on day 0 of AZD1222 vaccination. These receptors were obtained from an adult in good health.

The chain has TRBV5-1 and TRBJ2-7; no definite D call. CDR1 and CDR2 (germline): SGHRS, YFSETQ. V was trimmed by 4 bases and J by 3 bases, leaving 14 bases between them. This CDR3 contains 14 residues. The DNA for the CDR3 is TGCGCCAGCAGCATGGAATTCAGCCGCTACGAGCAGTACGTC. This translates into CASSMEFSRYEQYV.

The chain combines TRBV19 with TRBJ2-2; 10 bases are a match to TRBD2. The CDR3 consists of 17 residues. The V segment lost 7 bases and the J segment 2 bases; nucleotides outside the gene matches: 10. In germline, CDR1 is LNHDA, CDR2 SQIVND (reference sequence). In nucleotides, the CDR3 is TGTGCCAGTACACCTTATAGCGGGAGGATTAACACCGGGGAGCTGTTTTTT. Residues: CASTPYSGRINTGELFF.

This clone occurred many times. V gene TRBV4-2 combines with J gene TRBJ2-2; D is undetermined. From germline, CDR1 is LGHNA and CDR2 YNFKEQ. The V and J ends lost 1 base and 2 bases respectively, with 8 bases between them. This CDR3 has 15 amino acids. CDR3 bases: TGTGCCAGCAGCCAAGCTGATCTAAACACCGGGGAGCTGTTTTTT. Protein sequence: CASSQADLNTGELFF.

This sequence joins TRBV5-6 and TRBJ2-2; D unclear. This CDR3 comprises 14 residues. Germline V gene sequence: CDR1 SGHDT, CDR2 YYEEEE. Trimming took off 2 bases at V and 4 bases at J, with 9 bases between the two ends. The CDR3 DNA is TGTGCCAGCAGCTTTAGGGTAGGCACCGGGGAGCTGTTTTTT. Translation gives CASSFRVGTGELFF.

The V gene is TRBV11-2, the J gene TRBJ2-2, with a weak D call TRBD2 (6 bases). Germline V gene data show CDR1 as SGHAT and CDR2 as FQNNGV. The V and J ends lost 0 bases and 4 bases respectively, with 15 bases between them. This CDR3 contains 17 residues. The CDR3 DNA follows: TGTGCCAGCAGCTTAGAGAGATCTAGCGCCCGCACCGGGGAGCTGTTTTTT. This translates into CASSLERSSARTGELFF.

This clone was seen a handful of times. The V and J genes are TRBV15 and TRBJ1-2; D is unclear. Germline CDR1 reads LNHNV; CDR2 reads YYDKDF (reference sequence). This CDR3 has 12 residues. Trimming cost V 0 bases and J 6 bases, with 5 bases left between them. The CDR3 DNA reads as TGTGCCACCAGCAGAGATTTGAATGGCTACACCTTC. This gives the protein CATSRDLNGYTF.

The chain combines TRBV9 with TRBJ2-1; the D is unclear. Germline V gene sequence: CDR1 SGDLS, CDR2 YYNGEE. The ends were cut back, 4 bases at V and 6 bases at J, with 29 bases in the middle. CDR3 length: 19 amino acids. This CDR3 is CASSLGLRGGKLKRNEQFF. The CDR3 coding sequence is TGTGCCAGCAGCCTAGGTCTCCGAGGTGGGAAGTTAAAACGCAATGAGCAGTTCTTC.

The chain employs TRBV2 and TRBJ1-5, with 8 bases that match TRBD1. Germline values: CDR1 SNHLY, CDR2 FYNNEI. The trim removed 6 bases at V and 5 bases at J, leaving 15 bases unmatched. The CDR3 loop spans 17 amino acids. CDR3 amino acids: CASSSPAAGGPYQPQHF. The CDR3 DNA is TGTGCCAGCAGCTCCCCGGCGGCAGGGGGCCCCTATCAGCCCCAGCATTTT. Full variable domain (missing parts from reference TRBV2 and TRBJ1-5): EPEVTQTPSHQVTQMGQEVILRCVPISNHLYFYWYRQILGQKVEFLVSFYNNEISEKSEIFDDQFSVERPDGSNFTLKIRSTKLEDSAMYFCASSSPAAGGPYQPQHFGDGTRLSIL.

This chain links TRBV7-6 with TRBJ2-5; TRBD1 aligns across 7 bases. With V trimmed by 3 bases and J by 0 bases, 1 base remained unmatched. The CDR3 runs 14 residues. Germline loops: CDR1 SGHVS, CDR2 FNYEAQ. This CDR3 reads CASSFTGDQETQYF. CDR3 sequence (DNA): TGTGCCAGCAGCTTTACAGGGGACCAAGAGACCCAGTACTTC.

The chain joins TRBV5-5 to TRBJ2-2; D not certain. Trimming took 4 bases from V and 6 from J, leaving 10 bases between them. Germline lookup yields CDR1 SGHKS and CDR2 YYEKEE (reference sequence). CDR3 length: 13 amino acids. CDR3 sequence: CASSPIGPGELFF. The CDR3 DNA follows: TGTGCCAGCAGCCCCATTGGCCCCGGGGAGCTGTTTTTT.

The CDR3 region has the DNA TGTGCCAGCAGCCCATATCAACCATTGGGACAGGGCCCCGAAAAACTGTTTTTT. This gives the protein CASSPYQPLGQGPEKLFF. This chain joins TRBV7-8 and TRBJ1-4, with 9 bases fitting TRBD1. Trimming at V came to 5 bases and at J to 8 bases, leaving 18 bases not matched to a gene. From germline, CDR1 is SGHVS and CDR2 FQNEAQ. This CDR3 has 18 residues.

This sequence joins TRBV7-9 and TRBJ2-5; D call uncertain. The CDR3 spans 15 residues. The V gene lost 0 bases and the J gene lost 1 base, with 9 bases spanning the gap. Germline CDR1 SEHNR, CDR2 FQNEAQ (reference sequence). Here the CDR3 reads CASSLARPAQETQYF. CDR3 sequence (DNA): TGTGCCAGCAGCTTAGCGCGCCCAGCCCAAGAGACCCAGTACTTC.

The gene calls are TRBV28 and TRBJ2-7; 7 bases line up with TRBD1. The CDR3 sequence is 16 residues long. CDR1 is MDHEN and CDR2 is SYDVKM in the germline V gene. The junction had 11 bases not matched to a gene; V was cut back by 5 bases and J by 1 base. CDR3 loop: CASSALDRRSSYEQYF. In DNA, the CDR3 is TGTGCCAGCAGTGCTCTGGACAGGCGATCTTCCTACGAGCAGTACTTC.

The gene calls are TRBV6-5 and TRBJ1-1, with TRBD1 as a possible D gene (6 bases). V lost 5 bases and J 3 bases, leaving 13 bases between the germline ends. The germline gives CDR1 MNHEY, CDR2 SVGAGI. This CDR3 has 14 amino acids. CDR3 sequence: CASSTQGKDTEAFF. Here the CDR3 DNA reads TGTGCCAGCAGTACTCAGGGGAAGGACACTGAAGCTTTCTTT.

The chain carries TRBV6-1 and TRBJ1-3; 7 positions match TRBD1. The V gene end was trimmed by 4 bases and the J gene end by 5 bases; junction bases not matched to a gene: 11. Germline assignment: CDR1 MNHNS and CDR2 SASEGT. This CDR3 contains 16 residues. Written as DNA, the CDR3 is TGTGCCAGCAGTGTCCAAACGACAGGGCGGAGAAACACCATATATTTT. Translating it yields CASSVQTTGRRNTIYF.

The chain links TRBV28 to TRBJ1-2; D might be TRBD1 (5 bases). CDR3 length: 16 residues. CDR1 and CDR2 from the germline V gene are MDHEN and SYDVKM. V gave up 2 bases and J gave up 6 bases, with 19 bases separating them. The CDR3 DNA is TGTGCCAGCAGTTTACCCTCGGGGCGTCAGCGGGATGGCTACACCTTC. This codes for CASSLPSGRQRDGYTF.

This chain links TRBV6-2 or TRBV6-3 with TRBJ2-7; 9 bases are shared with TRBD1. The V and J ends lost 2 bases and 6 bases, in that order; junction bases with no gene match: 20. Germline CDR1 reads MNHEY; CDR2 reads SVGEGT. The CDR3 is 19 amino acids. DNA of the CDR3: TGTGCCAGCAGTTACACGGCCCAATCACGGACAGGGGTGAGAGCCGAGCAGTACTTC. Residues: CASSYTAQSRTGVRAEQYF.

The chain is built from TRBV2 and TRBJ1-3, with a tentative D call TRBD1 (5 bases). Trimming cost V 8 bases and J 0 bases, with 14 bases left between them. CDR1 is SNHLY, CDR2 FYNNEI, per germline. This CDR3 region has 15 residues. As DNA, the CDR3 is TGTGCCAGCTTTGGAACAGGACACTCTGGAAACACCATATATTTT. Its translation: CASFGTGHSGNTIYF.

The chain has TRBV12-3 or TRBV12-4 and TRBJ2-3, with D unresolved. The V end lost 6 bases, the J end lost 2 bases, and 9 bases lay between the germline ends. The CDR3 spans 13 residues. Here the CDR3 reads CASRRRNTDTQYF. CDR3 nucleotide sequence: TGTGCCAGCAGGAGACGGAACACAGATACGCAGTATTTT.

This clone appeared a single time. The chain employs TRBV28 and TRBJ2-7; 10 nucleotides align to TRBD2. This CDR3 is 15 amino acids long. V lost 5 bases and J lost 3; bases outside the gene matches: 7. In germline, CDR1 is MDHEN, CDR2 SYDVKM. For the CDR3, the DNA is TGTGCCAGCAGTCAGATAGCGGGAGGTCTCTACGAGCAGTACTTC. Translation: CASSQIAGGLYEQYF.

The chain couples TRBV13 to TRBJ2-1; 12 bases line up with TRBD2. Per germline, CDR1 PRHDT and CDR2 FYEKMQ (reference sequence). The J segment lost 0 bases and the V segment lost 6 bases, leaving 3 bases of the junction unmatched. CDR3 length: 16 amino acids. This CDR3 is CASRSSGRGSYNEQFF. The CDR3 DNA reads TGTGCCAGCAGATCTAGCGGGAGGGGCTCCTACAATGAGCAGTTCTTC.

Comment on this clone: Mismatch with germline at one junction end may stem from a read error. The CDR3: CASSDRGPGSGNTIYF. CDR3 nucleotide sequence: TGTGCCAGCAGTGACCGTGGACCCGGGTCTGGGAACACCATATATTTT. The rearrangement uses TRBV6-1 and TRBJ1-3, with D unclear. The CDR3 runs 16 residues. Germline V CDR1 and CDR2: MNHNS, SASEGT.